This TCR beta chain was identified in a study of T cell responses to AZD1222 COVID-19 vaccine. Study overall: The study pooled second doses at about 4 or about 12 weeks. General study results and limits: Vaccination with two AZD1222 doses was followed by a rise in Spike-specific TCR breadth and depth. Variant regions that are unmutated are reportedly the target of nearly half of spike-specific TCRs.

The CDR3 is 14 residues long. Trimming removed 3 bases at V and 5 bases at J, with 11 bases between. In germline, CDR1 is LNHDA, CDR2 SQIVND (reference sequence). The table came from immunoSEQ multiplex PCR; TCRdb's copy has only in-frame clones and leaves some out. The sample holds roughly 120,000 clones, over 75% seen once. Regarding this clone: Its antigen is undetermined.

Here the sequenced sample was peripheral blood, taken on day 0 of AZD1222 vaccination. This receptor was identified in an adult in good health. V gene TRBV19 combines with J gene TRBJ1-5, with D perhaps matching TRBD1 (6 bases). CDR3 nucleotides: TGTGCCAGTAGTATGACAGGATACGATCAGCCCCAGCATTTT. Residues: CASSMTGYDQPQHF.